One sample yielded the 20 T cell receptor beta chains listed below, sequenced in a study of T cell changes during pregnancy in multiple sclerosis (dated by TCRdb to between 2017 and 2020). The library was built by means of the immunoSEQ multiplex PCR assay. Drawn from immuneACCESS, this table holds only the in-frame rearrangements with V and J called that TCRdb kept. Clones are partly lost; checked studies trace under half to an unresolved V gene and leave the rest unexplained. The sample profile shows around 39,000 clones; about 92% of them were found once. 1.2% of the sample comes from the top ten. The sample was PBMCs (not recorded whether the cells were cultured). The receptors were gathered from a female donor with multiple sclerosis, enrolled in a pregnancy study.

This clone came up once. The chain combines TRBV12-5 with TRBJ2-1; D is tentatively TRBD1 or TRBD2 (5 bases each). The germline V gene has CDR1 LGHNT and CDR2 FRNRAP. This CDR3 has 14 residues. V was pared by 5 bases and J by 4 bases, with 12 bases between. CDR3 coding DNA: TGTGCTAGTGGTAAGACGGGACGGTACAATGAGCAGTTCTTC. This codes for CASGKTGRYNEQFF.

The chain has TRBV7-3 and TRBJ1-1; D remains unclear. V lost 5 bases and J 2 bases, leaving 9 bases between the germline ends. Germline V gene data show CDR1 as SGHTA and CDR2 as FQGTGA. CDR3 length equals 13 residues. In nucleotides, the CDR3 is TGTGCCAGCAGCGCCCAAGAAAACACTGAAGCTTTCTTT. Translated, it gives CASSAQENTEAFF.

This clone showed up just a few times. The chain recombines TRBV6-4 with TRBJ2-1; 7 positions agree with TRBD2. CDR3 length: 15 residues. Trimming removed 0 bases from V and 8 bases from J; junction bases left unmatched: 7. Germline V gives CDR1 MRHNA, CDR2 SNTAGT. CDR3 DNA: TGTGCCAGCAGTGACTCTGGCGGGAGTGGGGATGAGCAGTTCTTC. Its protein product is CASSDSGGSGDEQFF.

The V gene is TRBV18, the J gene TRBJ1-2; 7 bases are shared with TRBD1. Losses at the gene ends were 1 base for V and 8 bases for J; bases not matched to a gene: 13. Germline assignment: CDR1 KGHSH and CDR2 LQKENI. CDR3 length: 16 residues. The CDR3 coding sequence is TGTGCCAGCTCACCACTCGGGACAGACTCATCGTCGGGCTACACCTTC. This encodes CASSPLGTDSSSGYTF.

The chain employs TRBV5-1 and TRBJ1-2; possibly TRBD1 for D (6 bases). Germline V gene sequence: CDR1 SGHRS, CDR2 YFSETQ. The CDR3 is made up of 15 amino acids. V gave up 0 bases and J gave up 5 bases, with 14 bases separating them. CDR3 region: CASSLETGVGYGYTF. In DNA, the CDR3 is TGCGCCAGCAGCTTGGAGACAGGCGTTGGGTATGGCTACACCTTC.

The V and J genes are TRBV27 and TRBJ1-5, with D possibly TRBD1 on 5 matching bases. Germline V gene lookup returns CDR1 MNHEY and CDR2 SMNVEV (reference sequence). The CDR3 totals 16 residues. V lost 0 bases and J lost 4, with 13 bases in between. CDR3 coding DNA: TGTGCCAGCAGTTTATCCGGGACGGAGGATAATCAGCCCCAGCATTTT. Translated: CASSLSGTEDNQPQHF.

The chain couples TRBV7-9 to TRBJ2-5; possible D gene TRBD2, 7 bases. The germline V gene has CDR1 SEHNR and CDR2 FQNEAQ (reference sequence). The CDR3 totals 15 residues. V lost 0 bases, J lost 4 bases, and 12 bases lay in between. This chain's CDR3 is CASSLAHGGLETQYF. In DNA form, the CDR3 reads TGTGCCAGCAGCTTAGCGCACGGGGGGCTAGAGACCCAGTACTTC.

The chain links TRBV21-1 to TRBJ1-1; TRBD1 reflects the table's D call only, with no check against the DNA. TRBV21-1 constitutes a pseudogene. The CDR3 has 16 residues. The CDR3: CASSIQGEKGFTEAFF. The CDR3 nucleotides read TGTGCCAGCAGCATTCAGGGGGAGAAAGGGTTCACTGAAGCTTTCTTT.

V and J are TRBV10-3 and TRBJ2-3; possible D gene TRBD1, 6 bases. CDR1 ENHRY and CDR2 SYGVKD come from the germline V gene. V lost 3 bases, J lost 2 bases, and 15 bases lay in between. This CDR3 comprises 16 residues. This chain's CDR3 is CAISDLERGFTDTQYF. DNA for the CDR3: TGTGCCATCAGTGATCTTGAAAGGGGGTTCACAGATACGCAGTATTTT.

The chain combines TRBV12-1 with TRBJ2-2; no DNA check was done on the table's D call, TRBD1. TRBV12-1 is flagged as a pseudogene. The CDR3 covers 15 residues. This chain's CDR3 is CASSLQGENTGELFF. The CDR3 DNA follows: TGTGCCAGCAGCCTACAGGGGGAGAACACCGGGGAGCTGTTTTTT.

J is TRBJ2-7 and V is TRBV19, with 10 nucleotides matching TRBD2. CDR1 is LNHDA and CDR2 is SQIVND in the germline V gene (reference sequence). The CDR3 extends over 16 amino acids. J lost 3 bases, V lost 0 bases, and 5 bases had no gene match. The DNA for the CDR3 is TGTGCCAGTAGTATAGATCGGGCTAGCGGGAGCTACGAGCAGTACTTC. It specifies CASSIDRASGSYEQYF.

Only one count was recorded for this clone. The chain combines TRBV30 with TRBJ2-3; 11 positions agree with TRBD2. This CDR3 spans 17 amino acids. The V gene end was trimmed by 2 bases and the J gene end by 2 bases; junction bases not matched to a gene: 9. Germline V CDR1 and CDR2: GTSNPN, SVGIG (reference sequence). Here the CDR3 DNA reads TGTGCCTGGAGTTCAACTCGGACTAGCGGGTACACAGATACGCAGTATTTT. Protein: CAWSSTRTSGYTDTQYF. Full variable domain (missing parts from reference TRBV30 and TRBJ2-3): SQTIHQWPATLVQPVGSPLSLECTVEGTSNPNLYWYRQAAGRGLQLLFYSVGIGQISSEVPQNLSASRPQDRQFILSSKKLLLSDSGFYLCAWSSTRTSGYTDTQYFGPGTRLTVL.

J is TRBJ2-1 and V is TRBV2, with TRBD2 identical over 11 bases. This CDR3 spans 16 amino acids. In germline, CDR1 is SNHLY, CDR2 FYNNEI. J gave up 3 bases and V 3 bases, and 4 bases lay outside the gene matches. The CDR3 DNA follows: TGTGCCAGCAGTGAGTGGACTAGCGGGCTCTACAATGAGCAGTTCTTC. Protein: CASSEWTSGLYNEQFF.

The table lists this clone with a few counts. This sequence joins TRBV7-2 and TRBJ1-2; the D gene is possibly TRBD1 (6 bases). Trimming left V 0 bases short and J 3 bases short, with 11 bases between. CDR1 and CDR2 (germline): SGHTA, FQGNSA. The CDR3 contains 15 residues. Here the CDR3 DNA reads TGTGCCAGCAGCTTAGCGCGGACAGATTACTATGGCTACACCTTC. This encodes CASSLARTDYYGYTF.

The rearrangement joins TRBV27 to TRBJ2-5; D unclear. The CDR3 is 12 residues long. Per the germline V gene, CDR1 is MNHEY and CDR2 is SMNVEV (reference sequence). V dropped 3 bases and J dropped 5 bases, with 7 bases sitting between them. CDR3 nucleotides: TGTGCCAGCAGTTTTGGTTGGGAGACCCAGTACTTC. This sequence encodes CASSFGWETQYF.

V and J are TRBV9 and TRBJ2-5, with 8 bases identical to TRBD2. Germline V gene data show CDR1 as SGDLS and CDR2 as YYNGEE. This CDR3 is built from 18 residues. The V segment lost 4 bases and the J segment 4 bases; nucleotides outside the gene matches: 18. CDR3 sequence reads: CASSPPPQVSGEIETQYF. The CDR3 nucleotides read TGTGCCAGCAGCCCGCCCCCACAGGTTAGCGGGGAAATAGAGACCCAGTACTTC.

V is TRBV4-3 and J is TRBJ2-7, with D possibly TRBD1 on 5 matching bases. Trimming took 3 bases from V and 2 from J, leaving 17 bases between them. The CDR3 runs to 16 residues. In germline, CDR1 is LGHNA, CDR2 YSLEER. Written as DNA, the CDR3 is TGCGCCAGCAGCCAGGAATTGGGGCAGCCTGCCTACGAGCAGTACTTC. This sequence encodes CASSQELGQPAYEQYF.

V is TRBV6-4 and J is TRBJ2-5, with 11 nucleotides matching TRBD2. Germline-derived CDR1 and CDR2 are MRHNA and SNTAGT. This CDR3 has 17 residues. The V and J ends lost 7 bases and 5 bases, in that order; junction bases with no gene match: 15. The CDR3 DNA sequence: TGTGCCAGCAACGCAAAGGAGGGACTAGCGGAGAGGGAGACCCAGTACTTC. This encodes CASNAKEGLAERETQYF.

The chain has TRBV27 and TRBJ2-7; TRBD1 agrees at 9 bases. With 7 bases clipped from V and 7 bases from J, the junction kept 5 bases outside the gene matches. Germline V lookup: CDR1 MNHEY, CDR2 SMNVEV (reference sequence). This CDR3 has 12 residues. The CDR3: CASTDRGREQYF. The CDR3 coding sequence is TGTGCCAGCACGGACAGGGGCAGGGAGCAGTACTTC.

J is TRBJ2-1 and V is TRBV4-2; the D gene could be TRBD1 or TRBD2 (5 bases each). CDR3 length equals 18 residues. Germline CDR1 reads LGHNA; CDR2 reads YNFKEQ. V was shortened by 4 bases and J by 8 bases, with 27 bases between the two germline ends. CDR3 protein: CASSPRGLGTNPLDEQFF. As DNA, the CDR3 is TGTGCCAGCAGCCCACGAGGGTTAGGGACCAACCCCTTAGATGAGCAGTTCTTC.